Below, one T cell receptor beta chain is given with its context. The data were obtained in a study of T cell clonotyping in hematopoietic cell transplantation. Clones were read by immunoSEQ multiplex PCR, and TCRdb kept only the in-frame ones, dropping some. The sample has approximately 9,000 clones, about three quarters seen once. This clonotype was sampled from a female patient aged 45 to 65 who had an allogeneic stem cell transplant from a related donor, so the T cells may come from the graft donor. Some clones in this sample may be carry-over from other donors' samples. The sample here was peripheral blood mononuclear cells, taken 180 days after allogeneic stem cell transplant.

CDR3 in DNA: TGTGCCTGGAGTGGGCCAGGGAATAATTCACCCCTCCACTTT. It translates to CAWSGPGNNSPLHF. The V gene is TRBV30, the J gene TRBJ1-6; possibly TRBD1 for D (5 bases). The CDR3 spans 14 residues. V was pared by 1 base and J by 5 bases, with 9 bases between. Germline lookup yields CDR1 GTSNPN and CDR2 SVGIG (reference sequence).